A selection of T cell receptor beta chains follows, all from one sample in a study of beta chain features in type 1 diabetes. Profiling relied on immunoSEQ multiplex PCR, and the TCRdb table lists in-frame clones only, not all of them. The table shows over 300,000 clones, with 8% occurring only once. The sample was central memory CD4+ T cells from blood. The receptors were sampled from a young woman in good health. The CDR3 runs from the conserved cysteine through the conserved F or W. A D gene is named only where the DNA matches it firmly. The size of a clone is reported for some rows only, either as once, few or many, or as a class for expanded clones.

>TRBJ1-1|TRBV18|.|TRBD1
TGTGCCAGCTCACCACAGGGACAGGGGGCTGAAGCTTTCTTT
CASSPQGQGAEAFF
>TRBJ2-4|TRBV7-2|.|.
TGTGCCAGCAGCTTAGGGTCTAGCGTACTAGCCAAAAACATTCAGTACTTC
CASSLGSSVLAKNIQYF
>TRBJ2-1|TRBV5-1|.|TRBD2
TGCGCCAGCAGCTTGGGGACTAGCGGGAGCTATGAGCAGTTCTTC
CASSLGTSGSYEQFF
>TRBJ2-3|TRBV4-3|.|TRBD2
TGCGCCAGCAGCCAAGTGGCTAGCGGGAGAGGAGATACGCAGTATTTT
CASSQVASGRGDTQYF
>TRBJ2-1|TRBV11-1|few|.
TGTGCCAGCAGCTTAGTTATTGGGACCAATGAGCAGTTCTTC
CASSLVIGTNEQFF
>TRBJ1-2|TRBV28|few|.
TGTGCCAGCAGTTTGGGGGACACGGCCTATGGCTACACCTTC
CASSLGDTAYGYTF
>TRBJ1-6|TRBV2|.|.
TGTGCCAGCAGCTGGCAGACAAGAGATTCACCCCTCCACTTT
CASSWQTRDSPLHF
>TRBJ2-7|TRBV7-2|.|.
TGTGCCAGCAGCTCTCAGGGCTTCGAGCAGTACTTC
CASSSQGFEQYF
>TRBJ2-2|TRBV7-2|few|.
TGTGCCAGCAGCTTAGTACCTCAGTGGACCGGGGAGCTGTTTTTT
CASSLVPQWTGELFF
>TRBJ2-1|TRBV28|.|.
TGTGCCAGCAGTTTAGAGTTTGGAGGGCGGAATGAGCAGTTCTTC
CASSLEFGGRNEQFF
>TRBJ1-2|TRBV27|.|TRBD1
TGTGCCAGCAGTCGGACCGGACAGGGACCTACGTTTGGCTACACCTTC
CASSRTGQGPTFGYTF
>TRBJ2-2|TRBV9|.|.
TGTGCCAGCAGCGTAGCACAGGGCACCGGGGAGCTGTTTTTT
CASSVAQGTGELFF
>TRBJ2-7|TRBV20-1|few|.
TGCAGTGCTTGGGACTCTTACGAGCAGTACTTC
CSAWDSYEQYF
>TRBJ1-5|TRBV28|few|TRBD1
TGTGCCAGCAGACAGGGACAGACCACTCAGCCCCAGCATTTT
CASRQGQTTQPQHF
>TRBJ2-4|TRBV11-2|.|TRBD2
TGTGCCAGCAGCATTTCCTCCGGGACTAGCGGGGGAGCTAAAAACATTCAGTACTTC
CASSISSGTSGGAKNIQYF
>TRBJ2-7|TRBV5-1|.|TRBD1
TGCGCCAGCAGCACTTGGGACAGGAGGTACGAGCAGTACTTC
CASSTWDRRYEQYF
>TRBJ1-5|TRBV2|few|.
TGTGCCAGCCGGGGGTTAAATCAGCCCCAGCATTTT
CASRGLNQPQHF
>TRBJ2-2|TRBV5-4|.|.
TGTGCCAGCAGCTTGGCGACAGGCAACACCGGGGAGCTGTTTTTT
CASSLATGNTGELFF
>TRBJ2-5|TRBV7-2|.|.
TGTGCCAGCAGCTTAGTTTTAGGGCAAGAGACCCAGTACTTC
CASSLVLGQETQYF
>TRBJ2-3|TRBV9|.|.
TGTGCCAGCAGTCAAAATAGCGGAAACACAGATACGCAGTATTTT
CASSQNSGNTDTQYF
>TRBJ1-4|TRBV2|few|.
TGTGCCAGCAGTTCTCGTTGGGCTGATGAAAAACTGTTTTTT
CASSSRWADEKLFF
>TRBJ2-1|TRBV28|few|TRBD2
TGTGCCAGCAGTTCCGGGACTAGCGGTTACAATGAGCAGTTCTTC
CASSSGTSGYNEQFF
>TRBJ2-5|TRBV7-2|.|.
TGTGCCAGCAGCTCTGGGGGGCTAATAGGAGAGACCCAGTACTTC
CASSSGGLIGETQYF
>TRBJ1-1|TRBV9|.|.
TGTGCCAGCAGCGTGGGAACAGGGTCTGAAGCTTTCTTT
CASSVGTGSEAFF
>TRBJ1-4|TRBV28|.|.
TGTGCCAGCACCGACTCCAATGAAAAACTGTTTTTT
CASTDSNEKLFF
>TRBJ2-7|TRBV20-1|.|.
TGCAGTGCTTACCGGGACAACGAGCAGTACTTC
CSAYRDNEQYF
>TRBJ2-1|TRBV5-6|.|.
TGTGCCAGCAGCTTGTCCCGGGCGGACCTCCGGGTCCAGTTCTTC
CASSLSRADLRVQFF
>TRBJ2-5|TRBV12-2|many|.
TGTGCAAGTCGCTTAGCGTATTCCAGGGAGACCCAGTACTTC
CASRLAYSRETQYF
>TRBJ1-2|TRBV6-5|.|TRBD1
TGTGCCAGCAGAAGACAGGGCCTAAGCACCTTC
CASRRQGLSTF
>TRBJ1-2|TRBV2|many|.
TGTGCCAGCAGTGAACAGGGCTATGGCTACACCTTC
CASSEQGYGYTF
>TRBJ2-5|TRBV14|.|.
TGTGCCAGCAGCCAAGCAACAGGGCGGTGGGAAGAGACCCAGTACTTC
CASSQATGRWEETQYF
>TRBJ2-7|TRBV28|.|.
TGTGCCAGCAGTGCCGGGTCCCCCTACGAGCAGTACTTC
CASSAGSPYEQYF
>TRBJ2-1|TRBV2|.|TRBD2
TGTGCCAGCAGAGCTCGGACTAGTCTGAATGAGCAGTTCTTC
CASRARTSLNEQFF
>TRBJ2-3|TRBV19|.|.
TGTGCCAGTAGTTTACAGGGTTTAGAAGATACGCAGTATTTT
CASSLQGLEDTQYF
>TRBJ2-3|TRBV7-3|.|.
TGTGCCAGCAGCCTCGGGACCATTGGAGATACGCAGTATTTT
CASSLGTIGDTQYF
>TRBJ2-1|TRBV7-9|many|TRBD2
TGTGCCAGCAGCTCGATAGCGGGAGGGCGGTATGAGCAGTTCTTC
CASSSIAGGRYEQFF
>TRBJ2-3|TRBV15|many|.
TGTGCCACCAGCAGTGGGTCGTCGGCGCAGTATTTT
CATSSGSSAQYF
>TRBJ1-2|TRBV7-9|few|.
TGTGCCAGCAGTCAAGACGGTGGAGTCTATGGCTACACCTTC
CASSQDGGVYGYTF
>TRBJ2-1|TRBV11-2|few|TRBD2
TGTGCCAGCAGCTTAGGAGTAGGGACTAGGGGCCTCGAGCAGTTCTTC
CASSLGVGTRGLEQFF
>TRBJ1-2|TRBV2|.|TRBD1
TGTGCCAGCAGTGGGGACAGAAACTATGGCTACACCTTC
CASSGDRNYGYTF
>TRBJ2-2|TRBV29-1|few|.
TGCAGCGCCCCGGGACCTTTAAACACCGGGGAGCTGTTTTTT
CSAPGPLNTGELFF
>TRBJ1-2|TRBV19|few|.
TGTGCCAGTCATACACAGGGAGTCGGCCGGAATTATGGCTACACCTTC
CASHTQGVGRNYGYTF
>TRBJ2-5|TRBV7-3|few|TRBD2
TGTGCCAGCAGCCGGAAGGGAGGGGAGACCCAGTACTTC
CASSRKGGETQYF
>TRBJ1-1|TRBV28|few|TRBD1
TGTGCCAGCAGAGGACAGGGATATACTGAAGCTTTCTTT
CASRGQGYTEAFF
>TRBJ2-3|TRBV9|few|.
TGTGCCAGCAGCGTAGATCTGTTGGGTACGCAGTATTTT
CASSVDLLGTQYF
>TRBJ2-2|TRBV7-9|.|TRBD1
TGTGCCAGCAGCTCCCGGACAGGGGAAGACACCGGGGAGCTGTTTTTT
CASSSRTGEDTGELFF
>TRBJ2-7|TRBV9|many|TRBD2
TGTGCCAGCAGCGTAGGGGACTACTCCTACGAGCAGTACTTC
CASSVGDYSYEQYF
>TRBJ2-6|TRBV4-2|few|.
TGTGCCAGCAGCCAAGATCAAACAGTCGGTGGGGCCAACGTCCTGACTTTC
CASSQDQTVGGANVLTF
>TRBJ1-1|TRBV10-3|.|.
TGTGCCATCAGTTTGAAGAACTCGAACACTGAAGCTTTCTTT
CAISLKNSNTEAFF
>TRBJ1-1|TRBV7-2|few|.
TGTGCCAGCAGCCCTCAGGGACCGAACACTGAAGCTTTCTTT
CASSPQGPNTEAFF
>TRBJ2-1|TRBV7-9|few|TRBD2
TGTGCCAGCAGCTTAGCGGGACTAGTGAGTTTTGAGCAGTTCTTC
CASSLAGLVSFEQFF
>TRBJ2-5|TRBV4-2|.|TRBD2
TGTGCCAGCAGCCAAAAAGCGGGAGTTGGAGAGACCCAGTACTTC
CASSQKAGVGETQYF
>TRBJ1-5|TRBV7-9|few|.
TGTGCCAGCAGCTTAGTGGGTCAGCCCCAGCATTTT
CASSLVGQPQHF
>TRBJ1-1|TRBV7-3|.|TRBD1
TGTGCCAGCAGCCCAGGACAGGGGATGAACACTGAAGCTTTCTTT
CASSPGQGMNTEAFF
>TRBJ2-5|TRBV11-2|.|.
TGTGCCAGCAGATGGGTCGGCCAAGAGACCCAGTACTTC
CASRWVGQETQYF
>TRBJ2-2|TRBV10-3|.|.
TGTGCCAGCAGCCTACAATCTGGGGAGCTGTTTTTT
CASSLQSGELFF
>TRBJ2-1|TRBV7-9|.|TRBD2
TGTGCCAGCAGCAGAAGCGGGAGCTCCTACAATGAGCAGTTCTTC
CASSRSGSSYNEQFF
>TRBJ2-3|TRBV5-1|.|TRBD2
TGCGCCAGCAGAGGAGCGGGAGTGACGGATACGCAGTATTTT
CASRGAGVTDTQYF
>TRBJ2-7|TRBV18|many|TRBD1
TGTGCCAGCTCTTTTTCGGGACAGGGCGACGAGCAGTACTTC
CASSFSGQGDEQYF